This T cell receptor beta chain appears in the sequencing data of a study of post-analysis software for immune sequencing data. Study context: Recorded disease courses covered relapsing-remitting, secondary progressive and progressive-relapsing multiple sclerosis. Some patients had no subtype annotation. Notes on the study in general: Significantly decreased normalized Chao1 diversity was recorded for multiple sclerosis patients relative to controls. Controls showed lower frequencies than patients for roughly 5 TRBV segments, and TRBV5-6, TRBV5-1 and TRBV20-1 were among these. By F measure, samples from a shared preparation batch strongly co-clustered.

Incorporated into the TCR beta cDNA libraries were unique molecular identifiers, which served to reduce PCR and sequencing biases. The T cell input of about 0.85 to 10 million gave about half a million cDNA molecules. Each CDR3 protein is one row after TCRdb ran MiXCR on the PCR reads. The sample has more than 450,000 distinct CDR3 sequences; roughly 45% are singletons. This clonotype was counted between two and nine times. The antigen remains unidentified. V dropped 2 bases and J dropped 4 bases, with 7 bases sitting between them. Germline CDR1 reads MNHEY; CDR2 reads SVGAGI. This CDR3 has 13 amino acids.

Sample: blood. This TCR was recovered from a girl aged 5 to 17 with multiple sclerosis. V and J are TRBV6-5 and TRBJ2-3; TRBD1 is a possible D gene (5 bases). CDR3 DNA: TGTGCCAGCAGTTACAGGGGCCCAGATACGCAGTATTTT. Translation: CASSYRGPDTQYF.